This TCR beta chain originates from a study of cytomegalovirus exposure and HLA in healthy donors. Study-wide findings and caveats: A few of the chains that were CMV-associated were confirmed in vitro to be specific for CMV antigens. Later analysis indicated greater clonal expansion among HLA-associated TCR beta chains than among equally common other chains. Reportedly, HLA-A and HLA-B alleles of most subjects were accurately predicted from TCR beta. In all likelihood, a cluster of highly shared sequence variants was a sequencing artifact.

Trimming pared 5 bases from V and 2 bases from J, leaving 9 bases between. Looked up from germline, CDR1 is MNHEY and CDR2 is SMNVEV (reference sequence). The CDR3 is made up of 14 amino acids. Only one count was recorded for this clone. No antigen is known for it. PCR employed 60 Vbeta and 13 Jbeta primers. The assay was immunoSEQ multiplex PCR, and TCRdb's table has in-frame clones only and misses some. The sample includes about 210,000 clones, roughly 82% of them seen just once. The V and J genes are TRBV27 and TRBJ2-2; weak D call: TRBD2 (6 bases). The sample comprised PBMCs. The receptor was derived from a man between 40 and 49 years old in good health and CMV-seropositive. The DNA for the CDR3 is TGTGCCAGCAGTGTAGGGACTAACACCGGGGAGCTGTTTTTT. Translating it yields CASSVGTNTGELFF.